These 2 T cell receptor beta chains share one sample of origin, sequenced in a study of cytomegalovirus exposure and HLA in healthy donors. Some clones are missing from TCRdb's copy, which holds only in-frame ones; the method was immunoSEQ multiplex PCR. The table lists roughly 86,000 clones, roughly 95% of them singletons. The sample consisted of PBMCs. Receptors originate from a man younger than 30 in good health and CMV-seropositive.

This chain joins TRBV11-2 and TRBJ2-6; tentatively, D is TRBD2 (6 bases). V gave up 4 bases and J gave up 0 bases, with 7 bases separating them. The CDR3 runs 15 residues. Looked up from germline, CDR1 is SGHAT and CDR2 is FQNNGV. CDR3 sequence: CASSWGDSGANVLTF. Here the CDR3 DNA reads TGTGCCAGCAGCTGGGGGGACTCTGGGGCCAACGTCCTGACTTTC. Full variable domain (missing parts from reference TRBV11-2 and TRBJ2-6): EAGVAQSPRYKIIEKRQSVAFWCNPISGHATLYWYQQILGQGPKLLIQFQNNGVVDDSQLPKDRFSAERLKGVDSTLKIQPAKLEDSAVYLCASSWGDSGANVLTFGAGSRLTVL.

The rearrangement links TRBV14 to TRBJ2-3, with a tentative D call TRBD2 (7 bases). The germline V and J ends were trimmed by 6 bases and 1 base, with 17 bases remaining between them. Germline assignment: CDR1 SGHDN and CDR2 FVKESK. This CDR3 has 16 amino acids. CDR3 amino acids: CASRPWGLAGTDTQYF. The CDR3 region has the DNA TGTGCCAGCAGACCCTGGGGGCTAGCGGGCACAGATACGCAGTATTTT.